Shown below are 19 T cell receptor beta chains from a single sample sequenced in a study of T-cell reconstitution after alpha-beta-depleted transplantation in children (dated by TCRdb to about 2016). The library was made by PCR. Sequencing instrument: Illumina HiSeq 2500. TCR libraries were prepared with molecular barcoding, using unique molecular identifiers to normalize TCRbeta repertoire quantification. Clones were called with MiXCR by TCRdb after fastp trimmed the public reads at Q25, and only in-frame beta chains were retained. Each CDR3 protein appears once, grouped with its most common genes and DNA. This sample is represented by about 110,000 distinct CDR3 sequences; about 9.4% of them were singletons. Over 8% of the sample rests with the top ten. The sequenced sample was PBMCs from the stem cell graft donor, obtained from the stem cell graft. These receptor sequences come from a human donor who donated a stem cell graft to a child with acute lymphoblastic leukemia.

This clonotype occurred many times. The chain is built from TRBV20-1 and TRBJ2-5; possible D gene TRBD1, 6 bases. There are 18 residues in the CDR3. V lost 5 bases, J lost 2 bases, and 27 bases lay in between. In germline, CDR1 is DFQATT, CDR2 SNEGSKA (reference sequence). CDR3 sequence: CSAQKPEFDRSIQETQYF. Written as DNA, the CDR3 is TGCAGTGCTCAAAAACCCGAATTTGACAGGAGCATACAAGAGACCCAGTACTTC.

This clonotype was recorded many times. V is TRBV20-1 and J is TRBJ2-2, with D possibly TRBD1 on 5 matching bases. V shed 2 bases and J shed 5 bases, with 18 bases lying between them. The CDR3 has 16 amino acids. Germline lookup yields CDR1 DFQATT and CDR2 SNEGSKA (reference sequence). This chain's CDR3 is CSARNPRVVITGELFF. CDR3 bases: TGCAGTGCTAGAAACCCCAGGGTCGTAATAACCGGGGAGCTGTTTTTT.

This clonotype was counted many times. V is TRBV6-1 and J is TRBJ2-2; perhaps TRBD2 as D (5 bases). The germline V gene encodes CDR1 MNHNS and CDR2 SASEGT. There are 13 residues in the CDR3. V shed 6 bases and J shed 5 bases, with 10 bases lying between them. The CDR3 here is CASRSGGTGELFF. CDR3 sequence (DNA): TGTGCCAGCAGATCTGGAGGTACCGGGGAGCTGTTTTTT.

This clonotype is termed medium-sized. The rearrangement uses TRBV29-1 and TRBJ2-7; D not certain. The CDR3 loop spans 13 amino acids. Trimming left V 3 bases short and J 1 base short, with 10 bases between. Per germline, CDR1 SQVTM and CDR2 ANQGSEA. CDR3 DNA: TGCAGCGTTGACGGACCAGCGTCCTACGAGCAGTACTTC. It codes for CSVDGPASYEQYF.

The table lists this clonotype with many counts. The V call is TRBV6-5, the J call TRBJ1-1; a weak D match, TRBD1 (6 bases). This CDR3 contains 15 residues. V dropped 5 bases and J dropped 4 bases, with 17 bases sitting between them. CDR1 and CDR2 from the germline V gene are MNHEY and SVGAGI. The CDR3 loop is CASSHPGTRPTEAFF. The CDR3 DNA follows: TGTGCCAGCAGTCACCCCGGGACAAGGCCCACTGAAGCTTTCTTT.

This clonotype came up many times. This sequence joins TRBV3-1 and TRBJ1-2; 7 positions agree with TRBD1. The germline V gene has CDR1 LGHDT and CDR2 YNNKEL (reference sequence). Trimming removed 0 bases from V and 4 bases from J; junction bases left unmatched: 5. The CDR3 sequence is 15 residues long. Here the CDR3 DNA reads TGTGCCAGCAGCCAAGAGACAGGGACCACCTATGGCTACACCTTC. It is translated as CASSQETGTTYGYTF.

This clonotype was observed at least ten times. This chain links TRBV7-9 with TRBJ2-3; D is uncertain. This CDR3 contains 12 residues. Germline assignment: CDR1 SEHNR and CDR2 FQNEAQ (reference sequence). The ends were cut back, 7 bases at V and 5 bases at J, with 10 bases in the middle. The CDR3 DNA is TGTGCCAGCAATAGTCACTTAGATACGCAGTATTTT. It specifies CASNSHLDTQYF.

This clonotype was seen ten or more times. The V and J genes are TRBV10-2 and TRBJ2-7; 12 positions match TRBD1. The V gene's germline CDR1 is WSHSY and CDR2 SAAADI. V trimming: 6 bases; J trimming: 1 base; junction bases outside the gene matches: 4. The CDR3 loop spans 15 amino acids. For the CDR3, the DNA is TGCGCCAGCAGACCGGGACAGGGGGCTTCCTACGAGCAGTACTTC. It specifies CASRPGQGASYEQYF.

This clonotype was counted ten times or more. This chain links TRBV6-5 with TRBJ1-1; 8 bases align to TRBD1. Germline V gives CDR1 MNHEY, CDR2 SVGAGI. V was pared by 5 bases and J by 3 bases, with 11 bases of the junction left unmatched. The CDR3 loop spans 16 amino acids. The CDR3 here is CASSPRQGMVYTEAFF. Here the CDR3 DNA reads TGTGCCAGCAGTCCGCGACAGGGGATGGTGTACACTGAAGCTTTCTTT.

This clonotype was detected ten times or more. This chain connects TRBV7-2 to TRBJ1-1; the D gene is possibly TRBD1 (6 bases). The CDR3 is 15 amino acids. Germline V gene data show CDR1 as SGHTA and CDR2 as FQGNSA. V gave up 5 bases and J gave up 4 bases, with 17 bases separating them. The CDR3 protein is CASSPTLTGFTEAFF. In DNA form, the CDR3 reads TGTGCCAGCAGCCCCACCTTAACAGGGTTCACTGAAGCTTTCTTT. Combining the CDR3 with reference TRBV7-2 and TRBJ1-1 gives the whole variable domain GAGVSQSPSNKVTEKGKDVELRCDPISGHTALYWYRQSLGQGLEFLIYFQGNSAPDKSGLPSDRFSAERTGGSVSTLTIQRTQQEDSAVYLCASSPTLTGFTEAFFGQGTRLTVV.

This clonotype was seen many times. The genes are TRBV4-3 and TRBJ1-4, with D perhaps matching TRBD1 (5 bases). Looked up from germline, CDR1 is LGHNA and CDR2 is YSLEER. The length of the CDR3 is 16 residues. Trimming left V 2 bases short and J 7 bases short, with 17 bases between. In DNA, the CDR3 is TGCGCCAGCAGCCAAAGACCTACAAGTGGGGGTGAAAAACTGTTTTTT. Encoded protein: CASSQRPTSGGEKLFF.

This clonotype was observed at least ten times. The chain has TRBV5-1 and TRBJ2-1; D ambiguous. This CDR3 contains 11 residues. The V end lost 4 bases, the J end lost 15 bases, and 14 bases lay between the germline ends. Germline V lookup: CDR1 SGHRS, CDR2 YFSETQ. This CDR3 reads CASSVDLTRFF. The CDR3 bases are TGCGCCAGCAGCGTCGATCTAACCCGGTTCTTC.

This clonotype was picked up many times. The chain couples TRBV7-8 to TRBJ2-1, with no clear D. Trimming removed 8 bases from V and 4 bases from J, with 15 bases in between. Looked up from germline, CDR1 is SGHVS and CDR2 is FQNEAQ. This CDR3 has 14 amino acids. The CDR3 spells CASLERQTYNEQFF. CDR3 DNA: TGTGCCAGCCTCGAGAGGCAGACGTACAATGAGCAGTTCTTC.

This clonotype was seen at least ten times. The chain recombines TRBV5-6 with TRBJ2-1, with 9 positions matching TRBD2. The V segment lost 2 bases and the J segment 3 bases; nucleotides outside the gene matches: 15. Germline V gene data show CDR1 as SGHDT and CDR2 as YYEEEE. CDR3 length equals 19 residues. This chain's CDR3 is CASSFSVLRAGGSYNEQFF. As DNA, the CDR3 is TGTGCCAGCAGCTTCTCCGTACTTCGAGCGGGAGGCAGCTACAATGAGCAGTTCTTC.

At least ten counts were recorded for this clonotype. The genes are TRBV20-1 and TRBJ1-6, with D hard to call. Germline CDR1 is DFQATT and CDR2 is SNEGSKA (reference sequence). Trimming cost V 3 bases and J 0 bases, with 12 bases left between them. The CDR3 loop spans 16 amino acids. The CDR3 bases are TGCAGTGCTAGTGGGGTTGTGGGCTCCTATAATTCACCCCTCCACTTT. Translation gives CSASGVVGSYNSPLHF.

In this sample, this clonotype turned up a few times. The chain links TRBV7-8 to TRBJ1-1; D not certain. The V and J ends lost 5 bases and 0 bases respectively, with 13 bases between them. This CDR3 spans 15 amino acids. Germline V gene data show CDR1 as SGHVS and CDR2 as FQNEAQ. The CDR3 reads CASSPMKTMNTEAFF. DNA for the CDR3: TGTGCCAGCAGCCCCATGAAGACTATGAACACTGAAGCTTTCTTT.

This clonotype was recorded at least ten times. This rearrangement joins TRBV3-1 to TRBJ2-7; D remains unclear. Per germline, CDR1 LGHDT and CDR2 YNNKEL (reference sequence). The CDR3 spans 15 residues. Trimming removed 0 bases from V and 6 bases from J, with 15 bases in between. As DNA, the CDR3 is TGTGCCAGCAGCCAAGACGCGGTGGCAGCGCGCGAGCAGTACTTC. Encoded protein: CASSQDAVAAREQYF.

About this clonotype: Sequence at one end of the junction differs from germline and may be a read error. The rearrangement uses TRBV12-3 or TRBV12-4 and TRBJ2-1; maybe TRBD1 (5 bases). This CDR3 has 19 amino acids. CDR3 protein: CSSTRMGPDLGFASNEQFF. CDR3 coding DNA: TGTTCCAGCACCCGCATGGGGCCCGACCTGGGTTTCGCGTCCAATGAGCAGTTCTTC.

This clonotype was counted at least ten times. V and J are TRBV27 and TRBJ1-5; TRBD1 is a possible D gene (6 bases). V was cut by 0 bases and J by 1 base, with 7 bases left in between. The CDR3 loop spans 15 amino acids. CDR1 is MNHEY, CDR2 SMNVEV, per germline (reference sequence). The chain's CDR3 is CASSLSRGSNQPQHF. For the CDR3, the DNA is TGTGCCAGCAGTTTATCAAGGGGGAGCAATCAGCCCCAGCATTTT.